Below, 13 T cell receptor beta chains from the same sample are listed, as sequenced in a study of T-cell reconstitution after alpha-beta-depleted transplantation in children. The authors prepared the TCRbeta library with unique molecular identifiers. MiXCR, applied by TCRdb to the PCR reads, yields one record per CDR3 protein. The sample shows over 400,000 distinct CDR3 sequences, around 12% of them seen only once. This specimen consisted of PBMCs from the stem cell graft donor, obtained from the stem cell graft. These TCRs come from a human donor who donated a stem cell graft to a child with combined immunodeficiency.

The chain joins TRBV7-8 to TRBJ2-3; D not resolved. Germline V lookup: CDR1 SGHVS, CDR2 FQNEAQ. There are 14 residues in the CDR3. V lost 4 bases and J lost 2, with 10 bases in between. The CDR3 DNA sequence: TGTGCCAGCAGCTCTCATATGTACACAGATACGCAGTATTTT. Amino acid sequence: CASSSHMYTDTQYF. Filled out from reference TRBV7-8 and TRBJ2-3, the complete variable domain reads GAGVSQSPRYKVAKRGQDVALRCDPISGHVSLFWYQQALGQGPEFLTYFQNEAQLDKSGLPSDRFFAERPEGSVSTLKIQRTQQEDSAVYLCASSSHMYTDTQYFGPGTRLTVL.

In its sample, this clonotype was seen many times. The chain joins TRBV29-1 to TRBJ2-1, with a weak D call TRBD1 (6 bases). The ends were cut back, 3 bases at V and 9 bases at J, with 12 bases in the middle. The V gene's germline CDR1 is SQVTM and CDR2 ANQGSEA. The CDR3 consists of 12 residues. DNA for the CDR3: TGCAGCGTTGAGCAGGGGTGGGGTGAGCAGTTCTTC. As protein: CSVEQGWGEQFF.

A few counts support this clonotype. V usage is TRBV19 and J usage is TRBJ1-1; 7 bases align to TRBD1. The CDR3 sequence is 14 residues long. The V gene end was trimmed by 4 bases and the J gene end by 4 bases; junction bases not matched to a gene: 6. The germline gives CDR1 LNHDA, CDR2 SQIVND (reference sequence). CDR3 in DNA: TGTGCCAGTAGTACCGACAGGGATGGCACTGAAGCTTTCTTT. Encoded protein: CASSTDRDGTEAFF.

The rearrangement uses TRBV10-3 and TRBJ2-2; TRBD2 matches at 12 bases. CDR3 size: 16 residues. The J segment lost 4 bases and the V segment lost 7 bases, leaving 7 bases of the junction unmatched. Germline values: CDR1 ENHRY, CDR2 SYGVKD. The DNA for the CDR3 is TGTGCCATCAACTCCGGACTAGCGGGATCCACCGGGGAGCTGTTTTTT. Translation: CAINSGLAGSTGELFF.

This clonotype was found many times. The rearrangement uses TRBV9 and TRBJ2-7, with 7 bases that match TRBD1. Germline V CDR1 and CDR2: SGDLS, YYNGEE. The CDR3 extends over 14 amino acids. V was pared by 4 bases and J by 4 bases, with 8 bases of the junction left unmatched. CDR3 DNA: TGTGCCAGCAGCCCAACCGGGACAGAGTACGAGCAGTACTTC. This sequence encodes CASSPTGTEYEQYF.

This clonotype showed up just a few times. The genes are TRBV7-3 and TRBJ2-7; 8 nucleotides line up with TRBD1. This CDR3 spans 15 amino acids. V lost 6 bases to trimming and J lost 5 bases; unmatched junction nucleotides: 12. Germline V gene sequence: CDR1 SGHTA, CDR2 FQGTGA. CDR3 nucleotides: TGTGCCAGCAGTGTTGGACAGGGCGTTGGGAACGAGCAGTACTTC. Its translation is CASSVGQGVGNEQYF.

This clonotype has more than one count but fewer than ten. CDR3 protein: CASSSRALKGTDTQYF. CDR3 in DNA: TGTGCCAGCAGCTCCCGGGCCCTCAAGGGCACAGATACGCAGTATTTT. This chain uses TRBV6-1 with TRBJ2-3; D uncertain. The CDR3 runs to 16 residues. Germline CDR1 MNHNS, CDR2 SASEGT. Trimming left V 6 bases short and J 1 base short, with 17 bases between.

This clonotype was observed a handful of times. The chain combines TRBV9 with TRBJ2-3; D is possibly TRBD1 (6 bases). V gave up 0 bases and J gave up 4 bases, with 15 bases separating them. The CDR3 runs 16 residues. CDR1 is SGDLS and CDR2 is YYNGEE in the germline V gene. In DNA form, the CDR3 reads TGTGCCAGCAGCGTAGTTCCCAGGGGTTTCCCAGATACGCAGTATTTT. This gives the protein CASSVVPRGFPDTQYF.

The chain joins TRBV6-5 to TRBJ2-1; TRBD1 might be the D (5 bases). The CDR3 extends over 14 amino acids. Germline V gene lookup returns CDR1 MNHEY and CDR2 SVGAGI. V was shortened by 1 base and J by 7 bases, with 11 bases between the two germline ends. Here the CDR3 reads CASSYFSGMNEQFF. Written as DNA, the CDR3 is TGTGCCAGCAGTTACTTCTCAGGGATGAATGAGCAGTTCTTC.

In its sample, this clonotype was seen many times. The V and J genes are TRBV7-2 and TRBJ2-7; no reliable D call. V was trimmed by 1 base and J by 0 bases, leaving 10 bases between them. Germline lookup yields CDR1 SGHTA and CDR2 FQGNSA. The CDR3 contains 15 residues. The CDR3 DNA reads TGTGCCAGCAGCTTAGTAGGGATTAGCTCCTACGAGCAGTACTTC. Translating gives CASSLVGISSYEQYF.

The gene calls are TRBV7-8 and TRBJ2-1; D call uncertain. Germline-derived CDR1 and CDR2 are SGHVS and FQNEAQ. V lost 4 bases, J lost 2 bases, and 12 bases lay in between. The CDR3 runs to 15 residues. CDR3 loop: CASSSSLNAYNEQFF. DNA of the CDR3: TGTGCCAGCAGCTCCTCACTTAATGCCTACAATGAGCAGTTCTTC.

The chain links TRBV3-1 to TRBJ1-5, with TRBD1 matching 11 bases. Germline CDR1 reads LGHDT; CDR2 reads YNNKEL (reference sequence). The CDR3 is 15 amino acids. The ends lost 5 bases at V and 7 bases at J; junction bases unmatched: 7. CDR3: CASSTGTGGSQPQHF. In DNA form, the CDR3 reads TGTGCCAGCAGCACCGGGACAGGGGGTAGCCAGCCCCAGCATTTT. The full variable domain, in which reference TRBV3-1 and TRBJ1-5 provide the parts outside the CDR3, is DTAVSQTPKYLVTQMGNDKSIKCEQNLGHDTMYWYKQDSKKFLKIMFSYNNKELIINETVPNRFSPKSPDKAHLNLHINSLELGDSAVYFCASSTGTGGSQPQHFGDGTRLSIL.

The rearrangement links TRBV20-1 to TRBJ1-2, with TRBD1 matching 7 bases. CDR1 and CDR2 (germline): DFQATT, SNEGSKA (reference sequence). This CDR3 has 13 amino acids. V was pared by 0 bases and J by 7 bases, with 5 bases of the junction left unmatched. The CDR3 DNA reads as TGCAGTGCTAGAGATCAACAGGGGACTGGCTACACCTTC. Translated: CSARDQQGTGYTF.